This passage covers 5 T cell receptor beta chains from one sample sequenced in a study of T cell repertoires in cytomegalovirus infection. Their antigen targets remain unknown. Using its own MiXCR run on the reads, TCRdb lists one record per CDR3 protein. The repertoire includes roughly 860,000 distinct CDR3 sequences, roughly 33% of them detected once, and about an eighth sits in the top ten. The input for sequencing was cultured CD8+ T cells from PBMCs, taken from culture after CMV antigen stimulation. Receptors were obtained from a human donor in good health (CMV status not recorded). Some clones in this sample may be carry-over from other donors' samples.

The genes are TRBV11-2 and TRBJ1-4, with 8 nucleotides matching TRBD1. The germline gives CDR1 SGHAT, CDR2 FQNNGV. J gave up 2 bases and V 5 bases, and 7 bases lay outside the gene matches. The CDR3 contains 16 residues. CDR3 DNA: TGTGCCAGCAGCATGGACAGGGTGGCCACTAATGAAAAACTGTTTTTT. It is translated as CASSMDRVATNEKLFF.

This clonotype showed up just a few times. The chain uses TRBV6-2 or TRBV6-3 and TRBJ2-2, with 9 positions matching TRBD2. V trimming: 6 bases; J trimming: 3 bases; junction bases outside the gene matches: 5. The CDR3 extends over 15 amino acids. Germline loops: CDR1 MNHEY, CDR2 SVGEGT. CDR3 region: CASRKRGAHTGELFF. The CDR3 DNA reads TGTGCCAGCAGGAAGCGGGGGGCCCACACCGGGGAGCTGTTTTTT.

To note about this clonotype: The junction does not match germline at one end; this may be a read error. The chain carries TRBV19 and TRBJ2-1; 7 bases align to TRBD1. The CDR3 consists of 16 residues. Germline-derived CDR1 and CDR2 are LNHDA and SQIVND (reference sequence). CDR3: CVSSRGTANSYNEQFF. Here the CDR3 DNA reads TGTGTCAGTAGCCGAGGGACAGCCAACTCCTACAATGAGCAGTTCTTC.

This clonotype was picked up a small number of times. The rearrangement links TRBV28 to TRBJ2-1, with a tentative D call TRBD2 (7 bases). Germline CDR1 reads MDHEN; CDR2 reads SYDVKM. The CDR3 runs to 17 residues. Trimming pared 5 bases from V and 4 bases from J, leaving 21 bases between. The CDR3: CASSHPIRGAVYNEQFF. The CDR3 nucleotides are TGTGCCAGCAGTCACCCAATCCGGGGGGCTGTATACAATGAGCAGTTCTTC.

This chain joins TRBV27 and TRBJ2-5, with D possibly called TRBD1 or TRBD2 (6 bases each). The CDR3 covers 13 residues. V shed 3 bases and J shed 7 bases, with 12 bases lying between them. CDR1 MNHEY and CDR2 SMNVEV come from the germline V gene (reference sequence). DNA of the CDR3: TGTGCCAGCAGTTTCGGGAAGGGGGGGACCCAGTACTTC. It is translated as CASSFGKGGTQYF.